This T cell receptor beta chain was documented in a study of blood T cell repertoires in COVID-19. Study background: The study drew acute and convalescent COVID-19 samples from the United States, Italy and Spain.

Original processing notes: Reference gene primer amplification gave estimated nucleated cell counts. Data came from immunoSEQ multiplex PCR; TCRdb stores just in-frame clones and leaves some out. V, J and clone size derive from that table, while D and trimming were established from the DNA sequence. The table lists roughly 440,000 clones, about nine tenths of them singletons, with about 12% in the top ten. Seattle patients were enrolled while actively infected and followed longitudinally. The clonotype originates from a woman between 45 and 60 years old with COVID-19, enrolled during active disease. Source material: peripheral blood.

The CDR3 DNA is TGTGCCAGCAGTGACTCAAACACGGGACAGGGTAACACCGGGGAGCTGTTTTTT. It specifies CASSDSNTGQGNTGELFF. The genes are TRBV2 and TRBJ2-2; 9 bases are shared with TRBD1. The J segment lost 2 bases and the V segment lost 3 bases, leaving 10 bases of the junction unmatched. The germline V gene has CDR1 SNHLY and CDR2 FYNNEI. The CDR3 is 18 amino acids.